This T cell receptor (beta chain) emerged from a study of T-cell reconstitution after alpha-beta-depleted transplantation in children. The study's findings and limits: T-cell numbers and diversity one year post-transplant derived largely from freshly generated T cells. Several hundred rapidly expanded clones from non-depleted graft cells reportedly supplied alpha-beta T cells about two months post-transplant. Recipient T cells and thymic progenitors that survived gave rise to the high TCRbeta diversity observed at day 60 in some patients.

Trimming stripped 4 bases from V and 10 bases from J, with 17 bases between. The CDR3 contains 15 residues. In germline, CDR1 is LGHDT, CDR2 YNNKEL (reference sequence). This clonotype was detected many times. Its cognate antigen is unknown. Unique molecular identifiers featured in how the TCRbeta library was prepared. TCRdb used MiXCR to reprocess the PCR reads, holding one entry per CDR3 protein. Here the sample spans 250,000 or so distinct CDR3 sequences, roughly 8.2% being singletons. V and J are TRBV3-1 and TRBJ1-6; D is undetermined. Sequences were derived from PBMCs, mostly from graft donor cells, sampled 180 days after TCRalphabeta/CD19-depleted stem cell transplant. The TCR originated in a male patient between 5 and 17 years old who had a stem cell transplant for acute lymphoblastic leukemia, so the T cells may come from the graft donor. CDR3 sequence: CASSPRGPSTSPLHF. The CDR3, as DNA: TGTGCCAGCAGCCCAAGAGGACCGTCGACCTCACCCCTCCACTTT.